The entry below gives a single TCR beta chain sequence along with its context. This specimen comes from a study of blood T cell repertoires in COVID-19. As for the study in general: Whether acute or convalescent, the COVID-19 samples came from the United States, Italy and Spain. Sources were T cells, B-cell-depleted T cells, or PBMCs; the material itself was cDNA or gDNA.

V lost 4 bases and J lost 4; bases outside the gene matches: 9. From germline, CDR1 is LGHDT and CDR2 YNNKEL (reference sequence). This CDR3 comprises 15 residues. Study processing details: Amplification from reference gene primers served as the basis for estimated nucleated cell counts. The repertoire was sequenced with immunoSEQ multiplex PCR; TCRdb's copy has only in-frame clones and lacks some. V and J calls and clone size follow that table, whereas D and trimming were derived from the DNA. The table records 250,000 or so clones, approximately 88% of them present only once. This TCR derives from a woman aged 25-40 years with acute COVID-19. Source material: PBMCs or T cells enriched from blood (not recorded which). The chain has TRBV3-1 (or the pseudogene TRBV3-2) and TRBJ1-2; 7 nucleotides line up with TRBD1. The CDR3 reads CASSPATGYPYGYTF. The CDR3 coding sequence is TGTGCCAGCAGCCCCGCGACAGGGTATCCCTATGGCTACACCTTC.